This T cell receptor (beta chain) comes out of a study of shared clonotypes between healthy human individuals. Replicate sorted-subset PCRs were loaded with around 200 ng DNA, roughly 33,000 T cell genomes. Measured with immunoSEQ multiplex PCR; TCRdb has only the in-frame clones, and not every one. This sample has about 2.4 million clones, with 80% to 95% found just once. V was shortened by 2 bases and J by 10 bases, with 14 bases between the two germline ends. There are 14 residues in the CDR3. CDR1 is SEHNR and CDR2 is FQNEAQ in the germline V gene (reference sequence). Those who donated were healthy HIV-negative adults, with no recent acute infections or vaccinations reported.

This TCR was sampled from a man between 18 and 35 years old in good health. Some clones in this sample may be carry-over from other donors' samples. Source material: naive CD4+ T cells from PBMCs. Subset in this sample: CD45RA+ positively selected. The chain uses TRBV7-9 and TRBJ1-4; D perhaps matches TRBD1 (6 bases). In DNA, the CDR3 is TGTGCCAGCAGCTTAAGCGGTGAAGGGGGAAAACTGTTTTTT. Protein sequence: CASSLSGEGGKLFF.